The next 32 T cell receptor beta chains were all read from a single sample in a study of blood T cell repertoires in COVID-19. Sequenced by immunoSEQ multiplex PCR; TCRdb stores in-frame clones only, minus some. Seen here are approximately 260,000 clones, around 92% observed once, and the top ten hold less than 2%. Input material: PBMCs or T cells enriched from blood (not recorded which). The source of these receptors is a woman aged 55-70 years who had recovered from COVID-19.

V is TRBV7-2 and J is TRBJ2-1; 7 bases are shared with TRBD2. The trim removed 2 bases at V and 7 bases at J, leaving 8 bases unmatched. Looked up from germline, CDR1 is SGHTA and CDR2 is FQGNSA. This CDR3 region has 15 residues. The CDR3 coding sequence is TGTGCCAGCAGCTTAATCGGGACTACCGTGAATGAGCAGTTCTTC. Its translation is CASSLIGTTVNEQFF. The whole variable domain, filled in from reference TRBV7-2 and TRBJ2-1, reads GAGVSQSPSNKVTEKGKDVELRCDPISGHTALYWYRQSLGQGLEFLIYFQGNSAPDKSGLPSDRFSAERTGGSVSTLTIQRTQQEDSAVYLCASSLIGTTVNEQFFGPGTRLTVL.

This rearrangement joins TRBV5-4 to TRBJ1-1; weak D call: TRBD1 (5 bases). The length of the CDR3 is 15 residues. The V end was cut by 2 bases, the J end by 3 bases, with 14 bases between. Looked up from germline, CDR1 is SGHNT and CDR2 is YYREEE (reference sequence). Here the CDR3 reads CASSFGASKDTEAFF. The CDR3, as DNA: TGTGCCAGCAGCTTTGGGGCGTCGAAAGACACTGAAGCTTTCTTT.

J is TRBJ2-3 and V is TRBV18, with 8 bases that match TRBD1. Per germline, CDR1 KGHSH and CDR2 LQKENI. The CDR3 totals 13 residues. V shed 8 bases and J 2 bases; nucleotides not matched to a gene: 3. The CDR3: CASAGGFTDTQYF. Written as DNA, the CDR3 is TGTGCCAGCGCAGGGGGCTTCACAGATACGCAGTATTTT.

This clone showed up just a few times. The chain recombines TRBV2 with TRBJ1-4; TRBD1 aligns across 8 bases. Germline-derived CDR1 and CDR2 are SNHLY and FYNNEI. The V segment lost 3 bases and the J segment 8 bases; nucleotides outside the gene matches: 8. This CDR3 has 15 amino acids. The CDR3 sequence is CASSDSQGVGEKLFF. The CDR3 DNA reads TGTGCCAGCAGTGATTCACAGGGGGTCGGGGAAAAACTGTTTTTT.

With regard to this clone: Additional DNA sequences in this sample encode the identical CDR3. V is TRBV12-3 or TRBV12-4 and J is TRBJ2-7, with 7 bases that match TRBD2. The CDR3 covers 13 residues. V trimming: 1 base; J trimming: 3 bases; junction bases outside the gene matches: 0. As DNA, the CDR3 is TGTGCCAGCAGTTTAGGGGGGGGCTACGAGCAGTACTTC. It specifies CASSLGGGYEQYF.

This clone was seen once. CDR3 loop: CASSGLIREDTQYF. The CDR3 DNA sequence: TGTGCCAGCAGTGGTCTAATCCGCGAGGATACGCAGTATTTT. This chain connects TRBV2 to TRBJ2-3; D remains unclear. The CDR3 has 14 amino acids. Germline CDR1 reads SNHLY; CDR2 reads FYNNEI. Trimming removed 4 bases at V and 6 bases at J, with 14 bases between.

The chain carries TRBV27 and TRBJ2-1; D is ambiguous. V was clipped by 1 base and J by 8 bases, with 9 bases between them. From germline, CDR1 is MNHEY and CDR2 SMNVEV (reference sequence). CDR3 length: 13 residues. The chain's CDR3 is CASSLLAADEQFF. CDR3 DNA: TGTGCCAGCAGTTTATTGGCGGCGGATGAGCAGTTCTTC.

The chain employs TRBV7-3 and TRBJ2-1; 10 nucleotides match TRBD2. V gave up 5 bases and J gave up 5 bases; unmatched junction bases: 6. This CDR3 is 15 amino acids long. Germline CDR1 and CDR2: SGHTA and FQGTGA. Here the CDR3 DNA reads TGTGCCAGCAGCCGAGCGGGAGGGCCGGACAATGAGCAGTTCTTC. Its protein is CASSRAGGPDNEQFF.

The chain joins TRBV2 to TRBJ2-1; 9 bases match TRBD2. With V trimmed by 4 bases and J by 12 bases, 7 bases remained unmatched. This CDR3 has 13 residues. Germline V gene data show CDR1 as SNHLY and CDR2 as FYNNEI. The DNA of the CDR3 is TGTGCCAGCAGTGGGGTAGCGGGAGAACTGCAGTTCTTC. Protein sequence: CASSGVAGELQFF.

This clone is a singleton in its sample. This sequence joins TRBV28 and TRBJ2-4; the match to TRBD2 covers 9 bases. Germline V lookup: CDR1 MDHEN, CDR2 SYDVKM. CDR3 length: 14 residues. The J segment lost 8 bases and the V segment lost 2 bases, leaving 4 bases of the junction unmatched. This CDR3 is CASSLPSGEYIQYF. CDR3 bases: TGTGCCAGCAGTTTACCTAGCGGGGAGTACATTCAGTACTTC.

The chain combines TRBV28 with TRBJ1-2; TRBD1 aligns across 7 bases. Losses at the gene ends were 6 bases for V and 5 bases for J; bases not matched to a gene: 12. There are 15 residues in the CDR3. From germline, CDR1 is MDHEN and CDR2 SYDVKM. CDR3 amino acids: CASSVLQGGGYGYTF. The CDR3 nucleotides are TGTGCCAGCAGCGTCCTCCAGGGGGGAGGTTATGGCTACACCTTC.

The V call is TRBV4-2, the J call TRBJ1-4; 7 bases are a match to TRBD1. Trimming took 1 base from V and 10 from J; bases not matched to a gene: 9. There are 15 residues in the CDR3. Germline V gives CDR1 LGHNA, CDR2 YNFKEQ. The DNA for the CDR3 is TGTGCCAGCAGCCAAGTAGGGGGCGAGGCAGGAAAACTGTTTTTT. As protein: CASSQVGGEAGKLFF.

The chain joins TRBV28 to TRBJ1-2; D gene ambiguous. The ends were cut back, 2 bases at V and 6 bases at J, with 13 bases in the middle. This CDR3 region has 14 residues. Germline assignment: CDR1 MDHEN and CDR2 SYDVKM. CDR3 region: CASSLDLRSHGYTF. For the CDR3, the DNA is TGTGCCAGCAGTTTAGATCTGAGATCGCATGGCTACACCTTC.

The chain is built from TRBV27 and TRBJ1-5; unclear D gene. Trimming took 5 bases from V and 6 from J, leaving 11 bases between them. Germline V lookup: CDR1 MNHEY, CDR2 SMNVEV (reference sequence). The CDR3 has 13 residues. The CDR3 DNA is TGTGCCAGCAGTCATCCCCTACGTCAGCCCCAGCATTTT. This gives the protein CASSHPLRQPQHF.

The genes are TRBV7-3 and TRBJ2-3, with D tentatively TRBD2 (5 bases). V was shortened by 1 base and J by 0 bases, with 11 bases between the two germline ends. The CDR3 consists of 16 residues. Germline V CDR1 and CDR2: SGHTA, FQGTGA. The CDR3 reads CASSLNGGSSTDTQYF. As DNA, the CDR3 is TGTGCCAGCAGCTTAAACGGAGGCTCTAGCACAGATACGCAGTATTTT. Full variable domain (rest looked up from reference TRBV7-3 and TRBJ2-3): GAGVSQTPSNKVTEKGKYVELRCDPISGHTALYWYRQSLGQGPEFLIYFQGTGAADDSGLPNDRFFAVRPEGSVSTLKIQRTERGDSAVYLCASSLNGGSSTDTQYFGPGTRLTVL.

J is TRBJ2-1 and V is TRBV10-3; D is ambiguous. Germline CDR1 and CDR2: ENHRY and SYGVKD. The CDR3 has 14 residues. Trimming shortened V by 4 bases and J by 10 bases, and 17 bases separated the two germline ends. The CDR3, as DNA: TGTGCCATCAGTGGCTCCCTCATTGAGTACGAGCAGTTCTTC. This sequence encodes CAISGSLIEYEQFF.

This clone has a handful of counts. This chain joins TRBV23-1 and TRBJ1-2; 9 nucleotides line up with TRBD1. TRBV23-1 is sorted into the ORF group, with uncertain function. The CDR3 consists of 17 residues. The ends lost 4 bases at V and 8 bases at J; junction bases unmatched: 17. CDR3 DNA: TGCGCCAGCAGTCCCCGGGACAGGGAAGATGTTTGCGAAGGCTACACCTTC. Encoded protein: CASSPRDREDVCEGYTF.

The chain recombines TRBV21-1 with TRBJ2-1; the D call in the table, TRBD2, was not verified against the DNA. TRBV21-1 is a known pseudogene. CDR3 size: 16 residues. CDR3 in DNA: TGTGCCAGCAGCGTGCTAGCGGGTGACTCCTACAATGAGCAGTTCTTC. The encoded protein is CASSVLAGDSYNEQFF.

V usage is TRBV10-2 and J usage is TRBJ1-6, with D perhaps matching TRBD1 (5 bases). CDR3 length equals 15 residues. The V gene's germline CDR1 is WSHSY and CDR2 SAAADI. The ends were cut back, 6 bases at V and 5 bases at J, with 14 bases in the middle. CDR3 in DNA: TGCGCCAGCAGAGGGGAGGCAGTTAATAATTCACCCCTCCACTTT. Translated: CASRGEAVNNSPLHF.

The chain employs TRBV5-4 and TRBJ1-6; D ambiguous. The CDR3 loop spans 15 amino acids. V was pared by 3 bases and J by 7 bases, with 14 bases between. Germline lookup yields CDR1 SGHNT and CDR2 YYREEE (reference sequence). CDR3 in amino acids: CASSSVEAKNSPLHF. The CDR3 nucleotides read TGTGCCAGCAGCTCAGTTGAGGCCAAAAATTCACCCCTCCACTTT. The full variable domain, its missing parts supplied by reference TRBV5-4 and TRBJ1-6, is ETGVTQSPTHLIKTRGQQVTLRCSSQSGHNTVSWYQQALGQGPQFIFQYYREEENGRGNFPPRFSGLQFPNYSSELNVNALELDDSALYLCASSSVEAKNSPLHFGNGTRLTVT.

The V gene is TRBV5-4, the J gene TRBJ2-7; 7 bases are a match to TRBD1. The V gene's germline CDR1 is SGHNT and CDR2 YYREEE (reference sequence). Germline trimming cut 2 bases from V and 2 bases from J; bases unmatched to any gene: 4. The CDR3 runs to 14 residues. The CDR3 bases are TGTGCCAGCAGCTTTCAGACAGGGCCCTACGAGCAGTACTTC. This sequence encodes CASSFQTGPYEQYF. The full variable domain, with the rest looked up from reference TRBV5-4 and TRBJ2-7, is ETGVTQSPTHLIKTRGQQVTLRCSSQSGHNTVSWYQQALGQGPQFIFQYYREEENGRGNFPPRFSGLQFPNYSSELNVNALELDDSALYLCASSFQTGPYEQYFGPGTRLTVT.

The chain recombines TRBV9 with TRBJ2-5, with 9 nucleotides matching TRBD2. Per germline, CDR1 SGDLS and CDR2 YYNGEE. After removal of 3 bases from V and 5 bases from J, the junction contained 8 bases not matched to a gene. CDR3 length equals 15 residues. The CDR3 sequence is CASSAFSGRGETQYF. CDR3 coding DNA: TGTGCCAGCAGCGCTTTTAGCGGGAGAGGGGAGACCCAGTACTTC.

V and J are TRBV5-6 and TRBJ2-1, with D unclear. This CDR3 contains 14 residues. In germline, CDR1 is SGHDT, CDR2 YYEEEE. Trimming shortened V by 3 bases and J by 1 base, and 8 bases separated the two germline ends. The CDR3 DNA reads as TGTGCCAGCAGCTCCCCCAATTCCTACAATGAGCAGTTCTTC. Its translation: CASSSPNSYNEQFF.

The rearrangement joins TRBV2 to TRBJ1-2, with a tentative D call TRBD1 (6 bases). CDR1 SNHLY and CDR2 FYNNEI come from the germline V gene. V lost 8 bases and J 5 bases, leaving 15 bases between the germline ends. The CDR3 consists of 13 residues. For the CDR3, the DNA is TGTGCCAGCCGACCGGGACAAATATATGGCTACACCTTC. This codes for CASRPGQIYGYTF.

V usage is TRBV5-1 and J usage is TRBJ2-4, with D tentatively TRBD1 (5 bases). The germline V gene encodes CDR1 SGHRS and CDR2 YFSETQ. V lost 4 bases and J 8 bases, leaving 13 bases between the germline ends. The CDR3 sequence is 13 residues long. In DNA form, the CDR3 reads TGCGCCAGCAGCAAGGAAGGGGCGGACATTCAGTACTTC. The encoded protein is CASSKEGADIQYF.

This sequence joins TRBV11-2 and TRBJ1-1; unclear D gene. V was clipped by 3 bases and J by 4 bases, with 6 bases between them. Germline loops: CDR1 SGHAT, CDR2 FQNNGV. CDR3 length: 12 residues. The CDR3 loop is CASSFESTEAFF. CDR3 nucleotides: TGTGCCAGCAGCTTTGAGAGCACTGAAGCTTTCTTT.

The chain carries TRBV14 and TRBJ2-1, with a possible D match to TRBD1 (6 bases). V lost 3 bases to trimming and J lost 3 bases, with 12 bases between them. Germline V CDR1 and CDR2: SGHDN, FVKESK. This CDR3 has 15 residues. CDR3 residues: CASSQRGQLYNEQFF. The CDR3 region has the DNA TGTGCCAGCAGCCAGAGGGGACAACTCTACAATGAGCAGTTCTTC. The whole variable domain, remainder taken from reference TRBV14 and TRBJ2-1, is EAGVTQFPSHSVIEKGQTVTLRCDPISGHDNLYWYRRVMGKEIKFLLHFVKESKQDESGMPNNRFLAERTGGTYSTLKVQPAELEDSGVYFCASSQRGQLYNEQFFGPGTRLTVL.

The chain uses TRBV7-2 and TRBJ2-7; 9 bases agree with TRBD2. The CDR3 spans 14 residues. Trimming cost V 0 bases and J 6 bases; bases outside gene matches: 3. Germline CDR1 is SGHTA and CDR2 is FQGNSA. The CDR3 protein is CASSLALAGAEQYF. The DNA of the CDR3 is TGTGCCAGCAGCTTAGCATTAGCGGGGGCCGAGCAGTACTTC.

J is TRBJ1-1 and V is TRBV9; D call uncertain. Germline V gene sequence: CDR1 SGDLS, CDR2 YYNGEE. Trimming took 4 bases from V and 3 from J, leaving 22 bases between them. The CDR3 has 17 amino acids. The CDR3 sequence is CASSTIPPRPADTEAFF. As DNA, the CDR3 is TGTGCCAGCAGCACAATCCCCCCGCGCCCAGCGGACACTGAAGCTTTCTTT.

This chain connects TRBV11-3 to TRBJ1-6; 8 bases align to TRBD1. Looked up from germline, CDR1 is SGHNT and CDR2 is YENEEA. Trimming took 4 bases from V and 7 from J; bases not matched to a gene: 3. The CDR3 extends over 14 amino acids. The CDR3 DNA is TGTGCCAGCAGCTCGGACAGGGTGAATTCACCCCTCCACTTT. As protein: CASSSDRVNSPLHF.

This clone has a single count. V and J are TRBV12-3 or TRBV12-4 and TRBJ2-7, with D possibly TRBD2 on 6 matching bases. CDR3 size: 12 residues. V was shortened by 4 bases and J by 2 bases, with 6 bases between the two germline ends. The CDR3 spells CASSWRAYEQYF. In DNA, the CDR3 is TGTGCCAGCAGTTGGAGGGCCTACGAGCAGTACTTC.

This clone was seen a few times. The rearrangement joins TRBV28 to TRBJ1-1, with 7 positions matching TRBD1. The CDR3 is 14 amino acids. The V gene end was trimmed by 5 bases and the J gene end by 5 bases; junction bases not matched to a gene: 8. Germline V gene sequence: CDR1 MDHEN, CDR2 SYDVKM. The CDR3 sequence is CASSPPDRRTEAFF. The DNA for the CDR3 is TGTGCCAGCAGTCCACCGGACAGGCGAACTGAAGCTTTCTTT.